A selection of T cell receptor beta chains follows, all from one sample in a study of T cells in Graves' hyperthyroidism and ophthalmopathy. One entry per CDR3 protein, called by TCRdb with MiXCR from the multiplex PCR reads. The sample carries about 570,000 distinct CDR3 sequences, about 45% recorded once. Specimen: peripheral blood or thyroid tissue (not recorded which). The receptors were gathered from an adult woman with Graves' disease, either hyperthyroidism or ophthalmopathy (not recorded which). Both conserved end residues are part of each CDR3. D genes are given only for firm matches. Clone sizes are given selectively: once, few, many, or a class where the clone is expanded.

clone_size	v_call	d_call	j_call	cdr3_aa	cdr3_nt
.	TRBV9	TRBD2	TRBJ2-2	CASSATSGRSRELFF	TGTGCCAGCAGCGCGACTAGCGGGAGGTCGAGGGAGCTGTTTTTT
.	TRBV9	.	TRBJ1-1	CASSPGTGGLNTEAFF	TGTGCCAGCAGCCCCGGGACGGGCGGGTTGAACACTGAAGCTTTCTTT
many	TRBV7-9	.	TRBJ2-6	CASGGFGPGSSGANVLTF	TGTGCCAGCGGGGGGTTTGGGCCCGGGAGCTCTGGGGCCAACGTCCTGACTTTC
.	TRBV29-1	.	TRBJ1-3	CSVGPAGTGNTIYF	TGCAGCGTTGGTCCGGCAGGGACTGGAAACACCATATATTTT
many	TRBV20-1	TRBD1	TRBJ2-5	CSIDRAQETQYF	TGCAGTATTGACAGGGCTCAAGAGACCCAGTACTTC
few	TRBV2	.	TRBJ2-1	CASSVARYNEQFF	TGTGCCAGCAGTGTAGCCAGGTACAATGAGCAGTTCTTC
once	TRBV7-3	.	TRBJ1-3	CASSLRMGTIYF	TGTGCCAGCAGCTTAAGAATGGGCACCATATATTTT
.	TRBV7-3	.	TRBJ2-5	CASSLTRSGETQYF	TGTGCCAGCAGCTTAACAAGGAGCGGGGAGACCCAGTACTTC
.	TRBV29-1	.	TRBJ2-2	CSVRVGELFF	TGCAGCGTCAGGGTCGGGGAGCTGTTTTTT
many	TRBV5-1	TRBD2	TRBJ2-7	CASSFTLSGRAVDEQYF	TGCGCCAGCAGCTTTACTCTCAGCGGGAGGGCCGTGGACGAGCAGTACTTC
many	TRBV5-1	TRBD2	TRBJ2-2	CASSSIAGANTGELFF	TGCGCCAGCAGCTCTATAGCGGGAGCGAACACCGGGGAGCTGTTTTTT
few	TRBV25-1	.	TRBJ1-4	CASTDQGSEKLFF	TGTGCCAGCACGGATCAAGGGTCTGAAAAACTGTTTTTT
.	TRBV5-6	TRBD1	TRBJ2-2	CASSVTGAGELFF	TGTGCCAGCAGCGTGACAGGGGCCGGGGAGCTGTTTTTT
.	TRBV9	.	TRBJ2-1	CASSVEASVQTYNEQFF	TGTGCCAGCAGCGTAGAGGCTAGCGTACAAACCTACAATGAGCAGTTCTTC
once	TRBV7-9	.	TRBJ2-7	CASSLGGYRGGSYEQYF	TGTGCCAGCAGCTTAGGAGGGTACAGGGGGGGATCCTACGAGCAGTACTTC
.	TRBV7-9	.	TRBJ1-6	CASSPGLPLHF	TGTGCCAGCAGCCCGGGGCTGCCCCTCCACTTT
many	TRBV5-1	.	TRBJ1-1	CASSKGSNTEAFF	TGCGCCAGCAGTAAAGGATCGAACACTGAAGCTTTCTTT
.	TRBV20-1	TRBD1	TRBJ1-5	CSASRDRDQPQHF	TGCAGTGCCAGCCGGGACAGGGATCAGCCCCAGCATTTT